The rows below give T cell receptor beta chains drawn from one sample of a study of vaccination effects on CD4 cells after COVID-19. The method was immunoSEQ multiplex PCR; TCRdb's version includes in-frame clones alone and lacks a portion of them. The table has just under 75,000 clones, approximately 73% seen once. These receptors' antigens are unknown. The source was CD4+ T cells from PBMCs cultured without peptide, collected after COVID-19 vaccination. The receptors here all came from a human donor who received a COVID-19 vaccine. CDR3s include the opening cysteine and the closing phenylalanine or tryptophan.

TRBV28,TRBJ1-5,CASSLGQVGDQPQHF
TRBV4-2,TRBJ2-4,CASSRGLAGGQSIQYF
TRBV28,TRBJ2-1,CASSFGRGSYNEQFF
TRBV4-1,TRBJ1-4,CASSQDRRSGTNEKLFF
TRBV7-2,TRBJ2-3,CASSLDGVITDTQYF
TRBV24-1,TRBJ2-3,CATSDLQTGIGDTQYF
TRBV10-2,TRBJ1-6,CASSPSGASPLHF
TRBV30,TRBJ1-3,CAWSSHSGSGNTIYF
TRBV11-2,TRBJ1-4,CASLQGRGSTNEKLFF
TRBV5-6,TRBJ1-1,CASSLAPNTEAFF
TRBV7-2,TRBJ1-5,CASSYDGGNQPQHF
TRBV6-5,TRBJ1-6,CASSFPGAGASPLHF
TRBV7-6,TRBJ2-1,CASSSTQGSHNEQFF
TRBV7-2,TRBJ1-2,CASSFSPIANYGYTF
TRBV12-3/TRBV12-4,TRBJ1-2,CASSLGGAGGYTF